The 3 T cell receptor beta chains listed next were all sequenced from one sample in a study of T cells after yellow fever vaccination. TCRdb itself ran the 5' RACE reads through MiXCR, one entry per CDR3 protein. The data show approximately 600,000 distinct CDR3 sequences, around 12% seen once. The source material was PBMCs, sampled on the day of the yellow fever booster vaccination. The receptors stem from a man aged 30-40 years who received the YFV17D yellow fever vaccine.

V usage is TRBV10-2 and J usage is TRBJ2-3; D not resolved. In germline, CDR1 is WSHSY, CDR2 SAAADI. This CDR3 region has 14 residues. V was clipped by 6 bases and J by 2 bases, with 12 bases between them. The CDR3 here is CASSLDGYTDTQYF. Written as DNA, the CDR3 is TGCGCCAGCAGCCTGGACGGCTACACAGATACGCAGTATTTT.

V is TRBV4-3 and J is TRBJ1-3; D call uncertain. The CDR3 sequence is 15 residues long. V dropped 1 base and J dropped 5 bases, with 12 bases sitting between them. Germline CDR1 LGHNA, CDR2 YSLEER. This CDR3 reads CASSQGAGARNTIYF. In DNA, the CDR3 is TGCGCCAGCAGCCAAGGGGCCGGTGCCCGAAACACCATATATTTT.

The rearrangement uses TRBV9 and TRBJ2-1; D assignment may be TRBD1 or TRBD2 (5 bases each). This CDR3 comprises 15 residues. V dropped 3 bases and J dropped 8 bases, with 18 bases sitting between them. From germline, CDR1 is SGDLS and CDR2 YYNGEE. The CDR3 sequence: CASSARGSTSDEQFF. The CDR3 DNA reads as TGTGCCAGCAGCGCTCGGGGCTCAACGAGCGATGAGCAGTTCTTC.